This T cell receptor (beta chain) is from a study of neoadjuvant nivolumab and ipilimumab in lung cancer. Per germline, CDR1 MNHEY and CDR2 SMNVEV (reference sequence). With 1 base clipped from V and 4 bases from J, the junction kept 4 bases outside the gene matches. This CDR3 region has 14 residues. Study-wide points: TCR receptors were sequenced in few samples.

Sequencing was performed with immunoSEQ multiplex PCR; in TCRdb, only in-frame clones are kept and a portion is missing. The repertoire includes approximately 29,000 clones, 90% of them detected once, and about 5% sits in the top ten. In the case of this clone: Its antigen is currently unknown.

This sequence joins TRBV27 and TRBJ2-7; TRBD1 matches at 7 bases. The specimen comprised peripheral blood, sampled after neoadjuvant nivolumab, alone or with ipilimumab, at or shortly before surgery. The clonotype comes from an adult with non-small cell lung cancer. The CDR3 sequence: CASSLYKGAYEQYF. The CDR3, as DNA: TGTGCCAGCAGTTTATATAAGGGGGCTTACGAGCAGTACTTC.